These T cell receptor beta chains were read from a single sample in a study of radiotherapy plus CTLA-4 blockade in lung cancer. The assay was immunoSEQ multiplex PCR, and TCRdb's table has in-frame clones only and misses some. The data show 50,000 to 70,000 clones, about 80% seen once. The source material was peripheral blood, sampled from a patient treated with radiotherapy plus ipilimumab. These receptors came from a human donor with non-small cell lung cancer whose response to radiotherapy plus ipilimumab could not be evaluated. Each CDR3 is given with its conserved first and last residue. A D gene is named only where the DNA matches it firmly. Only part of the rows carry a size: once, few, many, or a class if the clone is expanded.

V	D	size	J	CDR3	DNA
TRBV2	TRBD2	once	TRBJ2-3	CASTFTSGEADTQYF	TGTGCCAGCACCTTTACTAGCGGGGAGGCAGATACGCAGTATTTT
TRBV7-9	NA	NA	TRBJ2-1	CASTYPRSYNEQFF	TGTGCCAGCACCTACCCTCGTTCCTACAATGAGCAGTTCTTC
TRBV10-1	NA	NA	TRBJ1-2	CASSKDTNYGYTF	TGCGCCAGCAGTAAGGACACTAACTATGGCTACACCTTC
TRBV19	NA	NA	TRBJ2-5	CASSILAGEGWEQYF	TGTGCCAGTAGTATTCTGGCAGGGGAAGGTTGGGAGCAGTACTTC
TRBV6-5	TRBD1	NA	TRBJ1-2	CASSYRTGGYGYTF	TGTGCCAGCAGTTACAGGACAGGGGGCTATGGCTACACCTTC
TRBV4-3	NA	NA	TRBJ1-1	CASSQVQGVAEAFF	TGCGCCAGCAGCCAAGTCCAGGGTGTCGCTGAAGCTTTCTTT
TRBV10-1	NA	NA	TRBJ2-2	CASSEGGSTGELFF	TGCGCCAGCAGTGAGGGGGGGAGCACCGGGGAGCTGTTTTTT
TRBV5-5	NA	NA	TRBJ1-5	CASSLGWDYSNQPQHF	TGTGCCAGCAGTCTTGGTTGGGACTATAGCAATCAGCCCCAGCATTTT
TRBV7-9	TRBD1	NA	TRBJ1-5	CASSSTGANQPQHF	TGTGCCAGCAGCTCGACAGGGGCTAATCAGCCCCAGCATTTT
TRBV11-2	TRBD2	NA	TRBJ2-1	CASSLGLAGEEQFF	TGTGCCAGCAGCCTGGGACTAGCGGGAGAGGAGCAGTTCTTC
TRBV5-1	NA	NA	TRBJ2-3	CASSQTGGTDTQYF	TGCGCCAGCAGCCAAACAGGTGGCACAGATACGCAGTATTTT
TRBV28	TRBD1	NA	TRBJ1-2	CASSLGTGVVNYGYTF	TGTGCCAGCAGTCTCGGGACAGGGGTTGTTAACTATGGCTACACCTTC
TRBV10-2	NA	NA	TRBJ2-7	CASSENWQGLSYEQYF	TGCGCCAGCAGTGAGAATTGGCAGGGACTCTCCTACGAGCAGTACTTC
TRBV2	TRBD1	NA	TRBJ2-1	CASRKQGPLSEQFF	TGTGCCAGCAGAAAACAGGGGCCCCTCAGTGAGCAGTTCTTC
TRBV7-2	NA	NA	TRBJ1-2	CASSLKRTRCSNYGYTF	TGTGCCAGCAGCTTAAAAAGGACAAGGTGTTCCAACTATGGCTACACCTTC
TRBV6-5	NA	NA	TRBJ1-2	CASSYSSGHHYGYTF	TGTGCCAGCAGTTACTCGTCAGGGCACCACTATGGCTACACCTTC
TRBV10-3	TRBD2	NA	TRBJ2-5	CAISDGLGTSDQETQYF	TGTGCCATCAGTGACGGCTTGGGGACTAGCGATCAAGAGACCCAGTACTTC
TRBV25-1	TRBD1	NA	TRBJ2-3	CASSESGTGASTDTQYF	TGTGCCAGCAGTGAATCAGGGACAGGGGCTAGCACAGATACGCAGTATTTT
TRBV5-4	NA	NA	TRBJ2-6	CASSLDSYSGANVLTF	TGTGCCAGCAGCTTGGATAGCTACTCTGGGGCCAACGTCCTGACTTTC
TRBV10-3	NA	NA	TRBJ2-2	CAISDGGITGELFF	TGTGCCATCAGTGACGGGGGTATAACCGGGGAGCTGTTTTTT
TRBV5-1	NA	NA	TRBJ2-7	CASSGGTLSSYEQYF	TGCGCCAGCAGCGGTGGGACTTTGAGCTCCTACGAGCAGTACTTC
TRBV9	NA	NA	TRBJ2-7	CASSVDGGPGEQYF	TGTGCCAGCAGCGTAGACGGGGGGCCCGGCGAGCAGTACTTC
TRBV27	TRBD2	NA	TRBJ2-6	CASSVRLALTGANVLTF	TGTGCCAGCAGCGTAAGACTAGCGCTAACTGGGGCCAACGTCCTGACTTTC
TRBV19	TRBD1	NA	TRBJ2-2	CASRQGEARRTGELFF	TGTGCCAGTAGACAGGGGGAGGCTCGAAGGACCGGGGAGCTGTTTTTT
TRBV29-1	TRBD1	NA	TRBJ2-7	CSVETGGPEQYF	TGCAGCGTTGAAACAGGGGGCCCCGAGCAGTACTTC
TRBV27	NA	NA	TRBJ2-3	CASSSLQGLDRLTQYF	TGTGCCAGCAGTTCCCTCCAGGGGCTCGACAGGCTTACGCAGTATTTT
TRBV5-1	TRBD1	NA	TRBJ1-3	CASSQQGASGNTIYF	TGCGCCAGCAGCCAACAGGGGGCCTCTGGAAACACCATATATTTT
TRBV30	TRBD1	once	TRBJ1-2	CAWSGGGANYGYTF	TGTGCCTGGAGTGGAGGGGGCGCTAACTATGGCTACACCTTC
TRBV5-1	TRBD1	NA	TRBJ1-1	CASSLGQGSNTEAFF	TGCGCCAGCAGCTTGGGACAGGGATCGAACACTGAAGCTTTCTTT
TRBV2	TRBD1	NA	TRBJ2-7	CASSGPRDRGYEQYF	TGTGCCAGCAGTGGGCCACGGGACAGGGGCTACGAGCAGTACTTC
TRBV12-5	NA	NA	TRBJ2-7	CASGLAVGSSYEQYF	TGTGCTAGTGGTTTGGCCGTGGGGAGCTCCTACGAGCAGTACTTC
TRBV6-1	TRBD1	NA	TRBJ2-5	CASRGSGGQGETQYF	TGTGCCAGCAGGGGCTCAGGGGGACAGGGTGAGACCCAGTACTTC
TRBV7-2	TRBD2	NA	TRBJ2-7	CASSLGLAGYEQYF	TGTGCCAGCAGCTTGGGACTAGCGGGGTACGAGCAGTACTTC
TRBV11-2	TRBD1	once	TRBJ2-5	CASSLGQGRETQYF	TGTGCCAGCAGCTTAGGACAGGGGCGAGAGACCCAGTACTTC
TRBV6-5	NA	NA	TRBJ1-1	CASSSSPTRSAFF	TGTGCCAGCAGTTCGTCCCCTACGAGGAGCGCTTTCTTT
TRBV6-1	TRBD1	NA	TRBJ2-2	CASSSWTDRVGELFF	TGTGCCAGCAGTTCCTGGACCGACAGGGTCGGGGAGCTGTTTTTT
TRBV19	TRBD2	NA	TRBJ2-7	CASSPQRGPYEQYF	TGTGCCAGTAGTCCCCAGCGGGGGCCCTACGAGCAGTACTTC
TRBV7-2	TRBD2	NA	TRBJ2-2	CASSLLLAATGELFF	TGTGCCAGCAGCTTGTTACTAGCGGCCACCGGGGAGCTGTTTTTT
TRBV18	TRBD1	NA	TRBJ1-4	CASSLDRGANEKLFF	TGTGCCAGCTCACTGGACAGGGGTGCTAATGAAAAACTGTTTTTT
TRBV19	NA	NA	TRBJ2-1	CASSIGGGNYEQFF	TGTGCCAGTAGTATAGGGGGCGGGAACTATGAGCAGTTCTTC
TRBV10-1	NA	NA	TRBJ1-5	CASRGGYSNQPQHF	TGCGCCAGCAGGGGGGGATATAGCAATCAGCCCCAGCATTTT
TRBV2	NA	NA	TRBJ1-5	CASSPQRVGNQPQHF	TGTGCCAGCAGTCCACAGAGGGTAGGGAATCAGCCCCAGCATTTT
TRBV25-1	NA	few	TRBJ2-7	CASSGPTILGDEQYF	TGTGCCAGCAGTGGGCCGACTATCCTCGGAGACGAGCAGTACTTC
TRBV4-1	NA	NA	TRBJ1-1	CASSQDQVGAGTEAFF	TGCGCCAGCAGCCAAGATCAAGTAGGGGCCGGCACTGAAGCTTTCTTT
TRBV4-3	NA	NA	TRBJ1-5	CASSQLYRAGQPQHF	TGCGCCAGCAGCCAGCTCTACAGGGCGGGCCAGCCCCAGCATTTT
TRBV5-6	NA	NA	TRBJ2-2	CASSLEYAGRQSNTGELFF	TGTGCCAGCAGCTTGGAATACGCCGGCCGACAATCGAACACCGGGGAGCTGTTTTTT
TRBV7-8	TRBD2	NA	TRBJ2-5	CASRKGGGRAEETQYF	TGTGCCAGCAGGAAGGGGGGCGGGAGGGCTGAAGAGACCCAGTACTTC
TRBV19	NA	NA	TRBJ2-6	CASSRAPVSGANVLTF	TGTGCCAGTAGTAGGGCGCCAGTGTCTGGGGCCAACGTCCTGACTTTC
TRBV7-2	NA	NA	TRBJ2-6	CASSSQGGSGANVLTF	TGTGCCAGCAGTTCTCAGGGGGGATCTGGGGCCAACGTCCTGACTTTC
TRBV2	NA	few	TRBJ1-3	CASSERGNSGNTIYF	TGTGCCAGCAGTGAAAGGGGTAACTCTGGAAACACCATATATTTT
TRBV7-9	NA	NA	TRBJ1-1	CASSLGQNTEAFF	TGTGCCAGCAGCTTAGGACAGAACACTGAAGCTTTCTTT
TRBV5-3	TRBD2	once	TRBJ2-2	CARSLDPAGGHGELFF	TGTGCCAGAAGCTTGGATCCAGCGGGAGGCCACGGGGAGCTGTTTTTT
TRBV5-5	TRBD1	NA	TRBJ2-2	CASTPGTGLGGELFF	TGTGCCAGCACCCCGGGGACAGGGCTCGGTGGGGAGCTGTTTTTT
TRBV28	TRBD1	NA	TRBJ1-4	CASSLGQGAREKLFF	TGTGCCAGCAGTTTGGGACAGGGGGCTAGGGAAAAACTGTTTTTT
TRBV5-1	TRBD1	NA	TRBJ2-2	CASVATGESTGELFF	TGCGCCAGCGTAGCGACAGGGGAGAGCACCGGGGAGCTGTTTTTT
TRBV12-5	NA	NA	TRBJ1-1	CASGLGGGPNTEAFF	TGTGCTAGTGGTTTGGGGGGGGGCCCCAACACTGAAGCTTTCTTT
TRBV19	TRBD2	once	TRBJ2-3	CASNPSGRATDTQYF	TGTGCCAGTAATCCGAGCGGGAGGGCCACAGATACGCAGTATTTT
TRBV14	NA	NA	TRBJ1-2	CASSQDRTAYGYTF	TGTGCCAGCAGCCAAGATCGGACAGCCTATGGCTACACCTTC
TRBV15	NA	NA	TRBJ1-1	CATSGTGGVMNTEAFF	TGTGCCACCAGCGGAACAGGAGGGGTGATGAACACTGAAGCTTTCTTT